This T cell receptor (beta chain) emerged from a study of control samples from healthy donors and cancer patients. Data came from immunoSEQ multiplex PCR; TCRdb stores just in-frame clones and leaves some out. The sample records about 95,000 clones, about 87% being singletons. The germline V gene has CDR1 SEHNR and CDR2 FQNEAQ (reference sequence). The junction had 5 bases not matched to a gene; V was cut back by 4 bases and J by 2 bases. The CDR3 has 15 residues. Sequenced sample: blood. V and J are TRBV7-9 and TRBJ2-1; TRBD1 aligns across 7 bases. The clonotype was recovered from a woman aged 65 to 85 in good health. CDR3 sequence reads: CASSYGTAAYNEQFF. CDR3 nucleotides: TGTGCCAGCAGCTACGGGACAGCGGCCTACAATGAGCAGTTCTTC.